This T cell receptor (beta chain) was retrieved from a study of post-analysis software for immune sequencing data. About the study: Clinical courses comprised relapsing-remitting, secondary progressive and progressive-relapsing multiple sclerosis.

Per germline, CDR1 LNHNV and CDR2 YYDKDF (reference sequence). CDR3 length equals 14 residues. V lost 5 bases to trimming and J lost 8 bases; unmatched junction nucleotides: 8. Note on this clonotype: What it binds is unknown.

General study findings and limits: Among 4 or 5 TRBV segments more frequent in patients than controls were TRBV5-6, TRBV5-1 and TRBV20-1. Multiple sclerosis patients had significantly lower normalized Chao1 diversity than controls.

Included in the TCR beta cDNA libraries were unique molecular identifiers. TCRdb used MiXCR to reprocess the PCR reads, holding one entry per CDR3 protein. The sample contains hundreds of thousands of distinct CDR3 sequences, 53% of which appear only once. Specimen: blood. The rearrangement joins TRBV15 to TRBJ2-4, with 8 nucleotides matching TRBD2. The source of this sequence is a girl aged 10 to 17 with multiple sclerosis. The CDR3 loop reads CATSLSGAGDIQYF. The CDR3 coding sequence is TGTGCCACCAGCCTTAGCGGGGCGGGGGACATTCAGTACTTC.